This TCR beta chain was sequenced for a study of blood T cell repertoires in COVID-19. Turning to the study itself: T cells, B-cell-depleted T cells, or PBMCs supplied cDNA or gDNA.

This clone was recorded only once. V gave up 4 bases and J gave up 8 bases; unmatched junction bases: 11. CDR1 and CDR2 from the germline V gene are KGHDR and SFDVKD. The CDR3 spans 16 residues. Clones were sequenced by immunoSEQ multiplex PCR, and TCRdb holds only the in-frame ones, with some missing. The data show about 99,000 clones, about 83% seen once. The V gene is TRBV24-1, the J gene TRBJ1-4; 8 bases fit TRBD1. The sequence came from a man between 65 and 85 years old with active or convalescent COVID-19. Material for sequencing was peripheral blood. The CDR3 sequence: CATSDPTDRDREKLFF. The CDR3 DNA follows: TGTGCCACCAGTGACCCTACGGACAGGGACCGGGAAAAACTGTTTTTT.